The clone carrying this TCR beta chain was recorded a few times. Its antigen is unknown. The data were taken from a study of T-cell memory formation after mild COVID-19. Study context: Most TCR clusters belonged to a single donor.

The germline V gene has CDR1 SGHTA and CDR2 FQGNSA. The ends lost 1 base at V and 5 bases at J; junction bases unmatched: 5. CDR3 size: 15 residues. Findings and caveats of the study: Second-wave clones reaching peak frequency on day 37 lacked confirmed SARS-CoV-2 specificity. Mainly in CM and EM were contracting CD4+ clones; CD8+ were in EMRA.

With constant-segment primers, 5'RACE yielded cDNA libraries of TCR alpha and TCR beta that carried sample barcodes and UMIs. In TCRdb, the 5' RACE reads were re-called with MiXCR into one record per CDR3 protein. The sample records approximately 150,000 distinct CDR3 sequences, 6% to 6.5% being singletons. This receptor was identified in an adult woman who had mild COVID-19 (a few samples of this study predate the infection). Cell type and time point are not known. The chain combines TRBV7-2 with TRBJ2-3; TRBD1 matches 8 bases. What was sequenced was PBMCs or a T cell subset sorted from them (not recorded which). CDR3 protein: CASSLDPDRVDTQYF. DNA for the CDR3: TGTGCCAGCAGCTTAGACCCGGACAGGGTAGATACGCAGTATTTT.